A single sample is the source of the 3 T cell receptor beta chains below, sequenced in a study of cytomegalovirus exposure and HLA in healthy donors. Libraries were prepared by immunoSEQ multiplex PCR; TCRdb keeps only in-frame clonotypes and omits some of them. The table lists around 300,000 clones, roughly 90% of them singletons. Sequenced: PBMCs. The receptors shown here come from a woman younger than 30 in good health and CMV-seronegative.

V gene TRBV14 combines with J gene TRBJ2-7; 10 nucleotides line up with TRBD2. Germline CDR1 SGHDN, CDR2 FVKESK. The CDR3 has 18 residues. V lost 4 bases, J lost 3 bases, and 15 bases stayed unmatched. The CDR3 sequence is CASSPGLASPYPIYEQYF. The CDR3 DNA is TGTGCCAGCAGCCCGGGACTAGCGTCGCCCTACCCCATCTACGAGCAGTACTTC.

The DNA for the CDR3 is TGTGCCACCGGACTAGCGGTGAACACAGATACGCAGTATTTT. As protein: CATGLAVNTDTQYF. The chain links TRBV6-5 to TRBJ2-3, with 10 bases fitting TRBD2. The CDR3 runs 14 residues. Trimming cost V 10 bases and J 2 bases; bases outside gene matches: 6. Germline CDR1 is MNHEY and CDR2 is SVGAGI.

The chain has TRBV5-1 and TRBJ2-3; D may be TRBD1 (5 bases). The CDR3 covers 16 residues. CDR1 is SGHRS and CDR2 is YFSETQ in the germline V gene. The V and J ends lost 4 bases and 1 base respectively, with 16 bases between them. CDR3 DNA sequence: TGCGCCAGCAGCAACAGACAGCAGCAAGGCACAGATACGCAGTATTTT. It translates to CASSNRQQQGTDTQYF.